This TCR beta chain stems from a study of long-term antiretroviral therapy in people with HIV. Runs used v3.0 of the immunoSEQ assay and were done at survey level. Some clones are missing from TCRdb's copy, which holds only in-frame ones; the method was immunoSEQ multiplex PCR. This table holds fewer than 45,000 clones, 80% to 90% found once. Trimming took 2 bases from V and 2 from J; bases not matched to a gene: 6. The germline gives CDR1 MNHEY, CDR2 SVGAGI. The CDR3 totals 16 residues. The sample was unsorted PBMCs, taken 2.2 years after starting antiretroviral therapy. This sequence originates from a young man with HIV. This sequence joins TRBV6-5 and TRBJ2-7; TRBD2 matches at 10 bases. The CDR3 DNA reads as TGTGCCAGCAGTTACAGGGGTAGCGGGGGGCCCTACGAGCAGTACTTC. It is translated as CASSYRGSGGPYEQYF.